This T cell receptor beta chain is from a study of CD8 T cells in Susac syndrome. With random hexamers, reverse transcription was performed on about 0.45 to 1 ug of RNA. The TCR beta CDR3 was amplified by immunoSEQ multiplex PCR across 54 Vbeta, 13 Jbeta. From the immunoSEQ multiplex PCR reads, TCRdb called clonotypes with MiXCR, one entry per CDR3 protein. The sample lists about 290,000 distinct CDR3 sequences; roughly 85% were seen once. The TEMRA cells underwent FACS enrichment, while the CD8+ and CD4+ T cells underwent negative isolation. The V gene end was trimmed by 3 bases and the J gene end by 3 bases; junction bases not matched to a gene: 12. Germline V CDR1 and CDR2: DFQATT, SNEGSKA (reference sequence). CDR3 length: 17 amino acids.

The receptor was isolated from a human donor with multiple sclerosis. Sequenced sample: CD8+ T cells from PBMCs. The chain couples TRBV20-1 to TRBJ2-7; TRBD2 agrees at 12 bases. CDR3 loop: CSARSKTSGRTCYEQYF. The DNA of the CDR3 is TGCAGTGCTAGGTCTAAGACTAGCGGGAGAACTTGCTACGAGCAGTACTTC.